These 17 T cell receptor beta chains came from one sample sequenced in a study of human thymus T cells. Assay used: immunoSEQ multiplex PCR; TCRdb lists only in-frame clones, some missing. Of 40,000 to 45,000 clones listed, approximately 95% are singletons. The sequenced material came from blood. Receptors were obtained from a boy under three years old with a congenital heart defect but otherwise immunologically healthy.

The chain is built from TRBV6-1 and TRBJ2-1, with a weak D call TRBD1 (6 bases). Trimming removed 7 bases at V and 8 bases at J, with 15 bases between. The CDR3 covers 13 residues. Germline V gives CDR1 MNHNS, CDR2 SASEGT. The CDR3 loop reads CASTITGFDEQFF. CDR3 in DNA: TGTGCCAGCACCATAACAGGGTTCGATGAGCAGTTCTTC.

J is TRBJ2-4 and V is TRBV13, with D unclear. Germline values: CDR1 PRHDT, CDR2 FYEKMQ (reference sequence). There are 14 residues in the CDR3. Trimming took 8 bases from V and 0 from J, leaving 11 bases between them. The CDR3 region has the DNA TGTGCCAGCTCCCCCCCAGGAGCCAAAAACATTCAGTACTTC. It codes for CASSPPGAKNIQYF.

The CDR3 sequence: CAWDFTDTQYF. DNA for the CDR3: TGTGCCTGGGACTTCACAGATACGCAGTATTTT. The chain uses TRBV30 and TRBJ2-3; D ambiguous. This CDR3 contains 11 residues. The germline V gene encodes CDR1 GTSNPN and CDR2 SVGIG (reference sequence). Trimming removed 5 bases at V and 2 bases at J, with 5 bases between.

J is TRBJ2-1 and V is TRBV9, with 13 nucleotides matching TRBD2. Germline V lookup: CDR1 SGDLS, CDR2 YYNGEE. CDR3 length equals 16 residues. Trimming removed 4 bases from V and 8 bases from J; junction bases left unmatched: 9. CDR3 amino acids: CASSSRTSGGSHEQFF. The CDR3 DNA sequence: TGTGCCAGCAGCTCTCGGACTAGCGGGGGTTCTCATGAGCAGTTCTTC.

The J gene is TRBJ1-5, the V gene TRBV6-5; D not resolved. Trimming shortened V by 0 bases and J by 6 bases, and 12 bases separated the two germline ends. Germline values: CDR1 MNHEY, CDR2 SVGAGI. The CDR3 contains 15 residues. CDR3 in amino acids: CASSYSNRLGQPQHF. The CDR3 DNA reads TGTGCCAGCAGTTACTCTAACCGTTTAGGTCAGCCCCAGCATTTT.

The chain uses TRBV6-5 and TRBJ1-3; a possible D gene is TRBD1 (6 bases). The CDR3 length is 15 residues. Germline V gene sequence: CDR1 MNHEY, CDR2 SVGAGI. The V end was cut by 2 bases, the J end by 4 bases, with 12 bases between. CDR3 in amino acids: CASSYGQGWGNTIYF. In nucleotides, the CDR3 is TGTGCCAGCAGTTACGGGCAGGGGTGGGGAAACACCATATATTTT.

The chain links TRBV29-1 to TRBJ1-2, with TRBD1 identical over 9 bases. Trimming removed 6 bases from V and 4 bases from J; junction bases left unmatched: 0. The CDR3 spans 11 residues. The germline gives CDR1 SQVTM, CDR2 ANQGSEA. CDR3 coding DNA: TGCAGCGTGGGACAGGGCTATGGCTACACCTTC. It yields the protein CSVGQGYGYTF.

The rearrangement uses TRBV19 and TRBJ1-4, with D tentatively TRBD1 (6 bases). CDR1 and CDR2 from the germline V gene are LNHDA and SQIVND (reference sequence). This CDR3 is 13 amino acids long. V lost 8 bases and J lost 8, with 15 bases in between. The CDR3 DNA reads TGTGCCAGTGGACAGTACGTACAGGAAAAACTGTTTTTT. The encoded protein is CASGQYVQEKLFF.

The V gene is TRBV11-3, the J gene TRBJ1-2; no firm D call. The CDR3 length is 13 residues. V lost 4 bases and J lost 2, with 8 bases in between. Germline values: CDR1 SGHNT, CDR2 YENEEA. CDR3 protein: CASSSETNYGYTF. Written as DNA, the CDR3 is TGTGCCAGCAGCTCTGAAACCAACTATGGCTACACCTTC.

This chain links TRBV4-2 with TRBJ2-2; D tentatively reads TRBD1 or TRBD2 (5 bases each). Germline CDR1 is LGHNA and CDR2 is YNFKEQ. The CDR3 consists of 18 residues. Trimming took off 2 bases at V and 3 bases at J, with 19 bases between the two ends. The CDR3 DNA is TGTGCCAGCAGCCAACGGGGCCTACGAGAGAGGGACACCGGGGAGCTGTTTTTT. As protein: CASSQRGLRERDTGELFF.

V is TRBV7-2 and J is TRBJ1-5, with a weak D call TRBD1 (5 bases). Per the germline V gene, CDR1 is SGHTA and CDR2 is FQGNSA. The CDR3 length is 16 residues. Trimming removed 2 bases from V and 4 bases from J, with 15 bases in between. In DNA, the CDR3 is TGTGCCAGCAGCTTAAGTGCCACGGGGCGGAATCAGCCCCAGCATTTT. This gives the protein CASSLSATGRNQPQHF.

The chain joins TRBV7-2 to TRBJ2-7; D not certain. Germline CDR1 is SGHTA and CDR2 is FQGNSA. The length of the CDR3 is 12 residues. Trimming cost V 2 bases and J 4 bases, with 6 bases left between them. CDR3 DNA sequence: TGTGCCAGCAGCTTAACGGCTTACGAGCAGTACTTC. The encoded protein is CASSLTAYEQYF.

The rearrangement links TRBV5-8 to TRBJ2-7; D call uncertain. The CDR3 sequence is 15 residues long. Germline V lookup: CDR1 SGHTS, CDR2 YDEGEE. Trimming left V 4 bases short and J 3 bases short, with 17 bases between. In nucleotides, the CDR3 is TGTGCCAGCAGCGACTTTTACGCGCCCTTCTACGAGCAGTACTTC. Translating gives CASSDFYAPFYEQYF.

The chain joins TRBV12-1 to TRBJ2-1; the table's D call, TRBD1, was not checked against the DNA. TRBV12-1 is noted as a pseudogene. There are 12 residues in the CDR3. CDR3 residues: CASSLDNNEQFF. The CDR3 coding sequence is TGTGCCAGCAGCTTGGACAACAATGAGCAGTTCTTC.

V usage is TRBV4-3 and J usage is TRBJ2-3; D not resolved. Germline CDR1 is LGHNA and CDR2 is YSLEER. CDR3 length: 17 residues. V dropped 3 bases and J dropped 2 bases, with 18 bases sitting between them. The CDR3 region is CASSQKTPGMNTDTQYF. The CDR3 region has the DNA TGCGCCAGCAGCCAGAAGACTCCCGGAATGAACACAGATACGCAGTATTTT.

This clone was found a few times. This chain joins TRBV18 and TRBJ1-6; TRBD1 agrees at 7 bases. Per the germline V gene, CDR1 is KGHSH and CDR2 is LQKENI. Trimming took 8 bases from V and 9 from J; bases not matched to a gene: 7. The CDR3 length is 13 residues. The CDR3 DNA reads TGTGCCAGCCAAAGACAGGGAGGTTCACCCCTCCACTTT. It specifies CASQRQGGSPLHF.

The CDR3 sequence: CATSRDTPGGEKLFF. The DNA of the CDR3 is TGTGCCACCAGCAGAGATACCCCGGGAGGTGAAAAACTGTTTTTT. The rearrangement joins TRBV15 to TRBJ1-4; no reliable D call. Germline V CDR1 and CDR2: LNHNV, YYDKDF (reference sequence). V was trimmed by 0 bases and J by 7 bases, leaving 12 bases between them. CDR3 size: 15 residues.